In this sample, the clone carrying this T cell receptor beta chain turned up a few times. This record comes from a study of blood T cells in healthy people across ages. Study as a whole: The template switching approach captured approximately one barcoded beta molecule for every two T cells.

This CDR3 spans 12 amino acids. The V end was cut by 6 bases, the J end by 9 bases, with 12 bases between. Germline V gives CDR1 MNHEY, CDR2 SVGAGI. Alongside a J-beta primer mix, a sample-barcoded 5' primer served in a second PCR lasting about 7 to 12 cycles. TCRdb reanalysed the 5' RACE reads using MiXCR and keeps one entry per CDR3 protein. Among roughly 1,700,000 distinct CDR3 sequences, roughly 27% were seen once, and the ten largest hold 6.5% to 8.5%. The specimen sequenced was blood. The sequence came from a woman in her twenties or thirties in good health. This chain uses TRBV6-5 with TRBJ2-1; a weak D match, TRBD2 (5 bases). The CDR3 loop is CASSFYGSEQFF. In DNA form, the CDR3 reads TGTGCCAGCAGCTTCTATGGGAGTGAGCAGTTCTTC.